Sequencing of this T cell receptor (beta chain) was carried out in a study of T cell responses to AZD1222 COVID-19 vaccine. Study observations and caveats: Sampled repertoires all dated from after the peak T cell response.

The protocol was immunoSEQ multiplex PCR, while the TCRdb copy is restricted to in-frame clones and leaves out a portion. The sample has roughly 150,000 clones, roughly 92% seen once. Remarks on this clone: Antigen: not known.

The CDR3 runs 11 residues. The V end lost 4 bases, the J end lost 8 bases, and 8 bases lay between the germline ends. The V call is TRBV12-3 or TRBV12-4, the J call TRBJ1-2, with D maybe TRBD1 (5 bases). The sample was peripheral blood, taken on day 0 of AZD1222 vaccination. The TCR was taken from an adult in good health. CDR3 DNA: TGTGCCAGCAGTTCAGGGAACGGCTACACCTTC. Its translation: CASSSGNGYTF.